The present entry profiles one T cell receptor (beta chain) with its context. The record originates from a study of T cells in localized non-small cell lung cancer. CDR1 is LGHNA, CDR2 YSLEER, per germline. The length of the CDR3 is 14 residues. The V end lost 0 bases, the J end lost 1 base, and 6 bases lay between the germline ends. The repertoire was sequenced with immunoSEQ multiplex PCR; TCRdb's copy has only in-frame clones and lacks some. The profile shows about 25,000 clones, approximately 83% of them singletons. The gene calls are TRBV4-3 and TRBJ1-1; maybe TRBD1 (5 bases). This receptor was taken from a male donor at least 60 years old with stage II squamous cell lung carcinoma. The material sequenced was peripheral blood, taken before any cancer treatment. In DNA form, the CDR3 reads TGCGCCAGCAGCCAAGACAGGGCGAACACTGAAGCTTTCTTT. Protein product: CASSQDRANTEAFF.